The 17 T cell receptor beta chains below come from one sample, sequenced in a study of blood T cells in healthy people across ages. A second about 6 to 12 cycle PCR used barcoded and J-beta primers. TCRdb passed the 5' RACE reads through MiXCR, listing each CDR3 protein once. The sample records roughly 1.5 million distinct CDR3 sequences, 40% to 45% being singletons. Source material: blood. The receptors were gathered from a woman aged 18 to 35 in good health.

The chain joins TRBV3-1 to TRBJ2-7; 10 bases agree with TRBD2. CDR1 is LGHDT, CDR2 YNNKEL, per germline (reference sequence). V lost 4 bases, J lost 0 bases, and 3 bases stayed unmatched. The CDR3 is 15 residues long. The CDR3 loop is CASSPGLAPSYEQYF. Here the CDR3 DNA reads TGTGCCAGCAGCCCGGGACTAGCGCCCTCCTACGAGCAGTACTTC.

At least ten counts were recorded for this clonotype. This rearrangement joins TRBV6-1 to TRBJ2-1, with D uncertain. CDR1 and CDR2 from the germline V gene are MNHNS and SASEGT. CDR3 length: 15 amino acids. Trimming took 0 bases from V and 0 from J, leaving 6 bases between them. The CDR3 bases are TGTGCCAGCAGTGAAGCGTCCGGCTCCTACAATGAGCAGTTCTTC. The encoded protein is CASSEASGSYNEQFF.

The CDR3 region has the DNA TGTGCCAGCAGTACCCCGGGACTAGCGGCGAACACCGGGGAGCTGTTTTTT. Translating gives CASSTPGLAANTGELFF. The chain links TRBV28 to TRBJ2-2; the match to TRBD2 covers 11 bases. This CDR3 is 17 amino acids long. Germline V gene sequence: CDR1 MDHEN, CDR2 SYDVKM. V gave up 5 bases and J gave up 0 bases; unmatched junction bases: 5.

This clonotype was picked up a small number of times. J is TRBJ2-2 and V is TRBV20-1, with D possibly matching TRBD1 (5 bases). The germline CDR1 and CDR2 sequences are DFQATT and SNEGSKA (reference sequence). The V and J ends lost 6 bases and 1 base respectively, with 15 bases between them. The CDR3 has 15 residues. This CDR3 reads CSAPRAGQNTGELFF. The CDR3 bases are TGCAGTGCCCCTCGGGCAGGGCAGAACACCGGGGAGCTGTTTTTT.

The V call is TRBV7-8, the J call TRBJ1-2, with TRBD1 as a possible D gene (5 bases). Germline loops: CDR1 SGHVS, CDR2 FQNEAQ. Trimming cost V 5 bases and J 2 bases, with 15 bases left between them. The CDR3 extends over 15 amino acids. The CDR3 nucleotides read TGTGCCAGCAGCCACCGGGACGGGAACAACTATGGCTACACCTTC. This translates into CASSHRDGNNYGYTF.

The CDR3 DNA follows: TGTGCCAGCAGCCCGGCGGGGCTTGGATGGGCTATGGCTACTACCTTC. Translated: CASSPAGLGWAMATTF. The chain couples TRBV13 to TRBJ1-2; TRBD1 is a possible D gene (5 bases). With 5 bases removed from V and 14 bases from J, the gap between germline ends came to 30 bases. The CDR3 extends over 16 amino acids. Germline CDR1 reads PRHDT; CDR2 reads FYEKMQ (reference sequence).

The J gene is TRBJ1-1, the V gene TRBV20-1, with 7 bases lining up with TRBD1. The CDR3 has 15 amino acids. Germline CDR1 and CDR2: DFQATT and SNEGSKA (reference sequence). V lost 1 base, J lost 0 bases, and 5 bases stayed unmatched. The DNA of the CDR3 is TGCAGTGCTAGAGGCAGGGGGACGGTGAACACTGAAGCTTTCTTT. Amino acids: CSARGRGTVNTEAFF.

This clonotype came up many times. The rearrangement uses TRBV4-3 and TRBJ2-1; 8 bases match TRBD2. Germline-derived CDR1 and CDR2 are LGHNA and YSLEER. The CDR3 covers 16 residues. With 2 bases clipped from V and 10 bases from J, the junction kept 13 bases outside the gene matches. The CDR3 spells CASSQRETSEIQEQFF. Written as DNA, the CDR3 is TGCGCCAGCAGCCAACGTGAGACTAGCGAAATCCAGGAGCAGTTCTTC.

A few counts support this clonotype. This sequence joins TRBV30 and TRBJ2-1; 7 bases map to TRBD2. The germline V gene encodes CDR1 GTSNPN and CDR2 SVGIG (reference sequence). Trimming at V came to 2 bases and at J to 4 bases, leaving 8 bases not matched to a gene. The CDR3 length is 15 residues. CDR3 nucleotide sequence: TGTGCCTGGAGTAGGCGGGAGAGGATATACAATGAGCAGTTCTTC. Its protein is CAWSRRERIYNEQFF.

This clonotype was observed at least ten times. The chain is built from TRBV6-2 or TRBV6-3 and TRBJ2-1; 9 bases map to TRBD1. Germline V gives CDR1 MNHEY, CDR2 SVGEGT. With V trimmed by 5 bases and J by 6 bases, 5 bases remained unmatched. This CDR3 is built from 14 residues. CDR3 residues: CASSGGQGGNEQFF. As DNA, the CDR3 is TGTGCCAGCAGTGGGGGACAGGGAGGCAATGAGCAGTTCTTC.

Concerning this clonotype itself: The junction does not match germline at one end; this may be a read error. The gene calls are TRBV29-1 and TRBJ2-3; D is perhaps TRBD1 or TRBD2 (6 bases each). The CDR3 is made up of 13 amino acids. CDR1 and CDR2 from the germline V gene are SQVTM and ANQGSEA. CDR3 in amino acids: CSVRGQGTDTRYF. DNA of the CDR3: TGCAGCGTCCGGGGGCAGGGAACAGATACGCGGTATTTT.

This chain connects TRBV27 to TRBJ1-1; D not certain. Per germline, CDR1 MNHEY and CDR2 SMNVEV (reference sequence). The CDR3 is 14 amino acids. Trimming took off 4 bases at V and 4 bases at J, with 13 bases between the two ends. For the CDR3, the DNA is TGTGCCAGCAGTTCGGGTGTAGGGCCCACTGAAGCTTTCTTT. As protein: CASSSGVGPTEAFF.

The V and J genes are TRBV20-1 and TRBJ2-5, with D hard to call. The V end was cut by 6 bases, the J end by 2 bases, with 10 bases between. The CDR3 is made up of 12 amino acids. CDR1 is DFQATT and CDR2 is SNEGSKA in the germline V gene (reference sequence). The CDR3 spells CSAPRSQETQYF. CDR3 in DNA: TGCAGTGCCCCTCGGAGTCAAGAGACCCAGTACTTC.

The rearrangement uses TRBV27 and TRBJ2-7; 8 bases map to TRBD2. This CDR3 is built from 18 residues. CDR1 MNHEY and CDR2 SMNVEV come from the germline V gene (reference sequence). V was clipped by 7 bases and J by 2 bases; unmatched bases: 19. CDR3 sequence (DNA): TGTGCCAGCACTCTCAGGGTGTGGGTTAGCGGGACCCCCTACGAGCAGTACTTC. Protein product: CASTLRVWVSGTPYEQYF.

As concerns this clonotype: The junction departs from the called germline gene at one end, perhaps through a read error. CDR3 in amino acids: CASSLGFGDSNQPQHF. The DNA of the CDR3 is TGTGCTAGCAGCTTAGGTTTCGGGGATAGCAATCAGCCCCAGCATTTT. The V and J genes are TRBV7-7 and TRBJ1-5; D uncertain. Looked up from germline, CDR1 is SSHAT and CDR2 is FNYEAQ (reference sequence). The CDR3 is made up of 16 amino acids.

This clonotype was seen only a few times. V gene TRBV4-1 combines with J gene TRBJ2-3, with 9 bases matching TRBD1. Germline V gene sequence: CDR1 MGHRA, CDR2 YSYEKL. CDR3 length equals 17 residues. V lost 0 bases to trimming and J lost 7 bases; unmatched junction nucleotides: 11. This CDR3 is CASSQDRRDRVLNTQYF. CDR3 nucleotide sequence: TGCGCCAGCAGCCAAGACCGCCGGGACAGGGTTCTAAATACGCAGTATTTT.

The table lists this clonotype with a few counts. V gene TRBV9 combines with J gene TRBJ1-5, with no clear D. The CDR3 sequence is 15 residues long. V was pared by 0 bases and J by 8 bases, with 15 bases between. Per germline, CDR1 SGDLS and CDR2 YYNGEE. The CDR3 region has the DNA TGTGCCAGCAGCGTAGGCAACAGCCGATTTGAGCCCCAGCATTTT. Protein sequence: CASSVGNSRFEPQHF.